This T cell receptor beta chain was retrieved from a study of blood T cell repertoires in COVID-19. The wider study: Some COVID-19 samples were acute and others convalescent; all came from the United States, Italy and Spain. PBMCs, B-cell-depleted T cells, or T cells were the source of the cDNA or gDNA that made up the material.

As handled by the study authors: By means of reference gene primer amplification, nucleated cell counts were estimated. Assay: immunoSEQ multiplex PCR; the TCRdb copy retains only in-frame clones and omits some. V and J calls and clone size are copied from that table; D and trimming were computed from the DNA. The sample consists of just over 250,000 clones, about nine tenths of them appearing once. CDR1 is LNHDA, CDR2 SQIVND, per germline (reference sequence). V shed 9 bases and J 4 bases; nucleotides not matched to a gene: 14. CDR3 length: 15 residues. The receptor was isolated from a man in his sixties who had recovered from COVID-19. V and J are TRBV19 and TRBJ1-2; 7 bases are shared with TRBD1. What was sequenced was peripheral blood. The CDR3 nucleotides are TGTGCCAGCAATACAGGGGTTCGGACTGGCTATGGCTACACCTTC. This sequence encodes CASNTGVRTGYGYTF. The variable domain in full, with the rest retrieved from reference TRBV19 and TRBJ1-2, is DGGITQSPKYLFRKEGQNVTLSCEQNLNHDAMYWYRQDPGQGLRLIYYSQIVNDFQKGDIAEGYSVSREKKESFPLTVTSAQKNPTAFYLCASNTGVRTGYGYTFGSGTRLTVV.